The present T cell receptor beta chain was sequenced within a study of blood T cell repertoires in COVID-19. Turning to the study itself: Samples of COVID-19 (acute and convalescent) were obtained from the United States, Italy and Spain. T cells, B-cell-depleted T cells, or PBMCs provided the cDNA or gDNA that served as material.

The length of the CDR3 is 14 residues. Germline CDR1 and CDR2: SGDLS and YYNGEE. V shed 0 bases and J shed 3 bases, with 9 bases lying between them. Original methodology: Amplification from reference gene primers served as the basis for estimated nucleated cell counts. Method: immunoSEQ multiplex PCR; TCRdb's copy keeps in-frame clones and lacks some. V and J calls and clone size are as listed in that table; D and trimming were resolved from the DNA. The table lists fewer than 150,000 clones, approximately 89% of them singletons. The origin of this receptor is a woman aged 60-75 years with acute or convalescent COVID-19. The chain uses TRBV9 and TRBJ1-1; D is perhaps TRBD1 (6 bases). Sequenced material: peripheral blood. CDR3 nucleotides: TGTGCCAGCAGCGTAGGGGGGCAGGACACTGAAGCTTTCTTT. Translated: CASSVGGQDTEAFF.